The 10 T cell receptor beta chains in this list originate from one sample, sequenced in a study of T cells in localized non-small cell lung cancer. Libraries were prepared by immunoSEQ multiplex PCR; TCRdb keeps only in-frame clonotypes and omits some of them. The table lists tens of thousands of clones, about 85% of them singletons, with just under 20% in the top ten. Material: peripheral blood, obtained before any cancer treatment. The receptors were sampled from a female donor of 60 years or more with stage II squamous cell lung carcinoma.

The chain uses TRBV6-6 and TRBJ1-3; no clear D gene. The germline gives CDR1 MNHNY, CDR2 SVGAGI (reference sequence). V dropped 2 bases and J dropped 0 bases, with 11 bases sitting between them. This CDR3 spans 16 amino acids. The CDR3 DNA reads as TGTGCCAGCAGTTACCCTGCCGGATCCTCTGGAAACACCATATATTTT. It specifies CASSYPAGSSGNTIYF.

This sequence joins TRBV30 and TRBJ2-7, with a tentative D call TRBD2 (6 bases). Germline V gene data show CDR1 as GTSNPN and CDR2 as SVGIG (reference sequence). This CDR3 has 14 residues. V was trimmed by 2 bases and J by 1 base, leaving 12 bases between them. The CDR3 region is CAWSQTRGSYEQYF. CDR3 DNA sequence: TGTGCCTGGAGTCAGACCCGGGGGTCCTACGAGCAGTACTTC.

The chain couples TRBV4-1 to TRBJ2-3; tentatively, D is TRBD1 (6 bases). With 4 bases removed from V and 6 bases from J, the gap between germline ends came to 14 bases. The CDR3 length is 14 residues. Germline lookup yields CDR1 MGHRA and CDR2 YSYEKL. The CDR3 loop is CASSLNQGSDTQYF. Here the CDR3 DNA reads TGCGCCAGCAGCCTCAACCAGGGGTCCGATACGCAGTATTTT.

The chain combines TRBV7-2 with TRBJ1-5; a possible D gene is TRBD1 (6 bases). Germline lookup yields CDR1 SGHTA and CDR2 FQGNSA. The CDR3 loop spans 13 amino acids. V was pared by 5 bases and J by 6 bases, with 11 bases between. The CDR3 region has the DNA TGTGCCAGCAGCCCTAGGGGGTTTCAGCCCCAGCATTTT. Encoded protein: CASSPRGFQPQHF.

By share, this clone ranks as hyperexpanded. The chain links TRBV27 to TRBJ1-6; D might be TRBD1 (5 bases). Trimming pared 3 bases from V and 14 bases from J, leaving 17 bases between. The CDR3 spans 14 residues. Germline CDR1 MNHEY, CDR2 SMNVEV (reference sequence). Written as DNA, the CDR3 is TGTGCCAGCAGTTTGGGACCAGGGAATCCGGCCCTCCACTTT. It is translated as CASSLGPGNPALHF.

The chain couples TRBV7-9 to TRBJ2-2; D remains ambiguous. The CDR3 has 15 residues. V lost 1 base, J lost 3 bases, and 9 bases lay in between. Germline V gives CDR1 SEHNR, CDR2 FQNEAQ (reference sequence). CDR3 residues: CASSLGSVDTGELFF. Here the CDR3 DNA reads TGTGCCAGCAGCTTAGGGTCGGTGGACACCGGGGAGCTGTTTTTT.

This sequence joins TRBV7-9 and TRBJ2-3, with D hard to call. The CDR3 runs to 16 residues. Germline V gene data show CDR1 as SEHNR and CDR2 as FQNEAQ (reference sequence). Trimming removed 1 base at V and 1 base at J, with 12 bases between. The CDR3 DNA reads TGTGCCAGCAGCTTAGAAGGGTCGACGGGCACAGATACGCAGTATTTT. It specifies CASSLEGSTGTDTQYF.

CDR3 coding DNA: TGTGCCAGCAGACCCGGACGGACTGAAGCTTTCTTT. It yields the protein CASRPGRTEAFF. V usage is TRBV6-5 and J usage is TRBJ1-1; no reliable D call. This CDR3 region has 12 residues. Looked up from germline, CDR1 is MNHEY and CDR2 is SVGAGI. The germline V and J ends were trimmed by 6 bases and 5 bases, with 10 bases remaining between them.

The V and J genes are TRBV6-4 and TRBJ1-1; 11 positions match TRBD1. Per germline, CDR1 MRHNA and CDR2 SNTAGT. After removal of 2 bases from V and 4 bases from J, the junction contained 0 bases not matched to a gene. This CDR3 has 14 residues. CDR3 bases: TGTGCCAGCAGTGACGGGACAGGGGGCACTGAAGCTTTCTTT. As protein: CASSDGTGGTEAFF.

This chain uses TRBV30 with TRBJ2-7, with unresolved D. The CDR3 extends over 12 amino acids. Germline V lookup: CDR1 GTSNPN, CDR2 SVGIG (reference sequence). Trimming pared 2 bases from V and 4 bases from J, leaving 9 bases between. The CDR3: CAWSFYGYEQYF. CDR3 bases: TGTGCCTGGAGTTTTTATGGGTACGAGCAGTACTTC.